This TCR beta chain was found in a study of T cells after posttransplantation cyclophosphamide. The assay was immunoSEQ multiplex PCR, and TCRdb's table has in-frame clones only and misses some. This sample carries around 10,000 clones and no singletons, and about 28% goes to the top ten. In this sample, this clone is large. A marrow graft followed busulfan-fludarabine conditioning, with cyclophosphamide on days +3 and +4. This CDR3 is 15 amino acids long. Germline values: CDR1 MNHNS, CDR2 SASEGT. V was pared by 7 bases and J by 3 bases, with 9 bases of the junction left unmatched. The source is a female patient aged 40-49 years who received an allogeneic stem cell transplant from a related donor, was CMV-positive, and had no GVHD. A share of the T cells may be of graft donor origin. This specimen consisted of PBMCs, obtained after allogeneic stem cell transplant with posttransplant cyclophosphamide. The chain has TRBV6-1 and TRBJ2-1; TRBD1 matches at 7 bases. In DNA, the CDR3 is TGTGCCAGCATTCCAGACAGGGAACGCTACAATGAGCAGTTCTTC. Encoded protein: CASIPDRERYNEQFF.